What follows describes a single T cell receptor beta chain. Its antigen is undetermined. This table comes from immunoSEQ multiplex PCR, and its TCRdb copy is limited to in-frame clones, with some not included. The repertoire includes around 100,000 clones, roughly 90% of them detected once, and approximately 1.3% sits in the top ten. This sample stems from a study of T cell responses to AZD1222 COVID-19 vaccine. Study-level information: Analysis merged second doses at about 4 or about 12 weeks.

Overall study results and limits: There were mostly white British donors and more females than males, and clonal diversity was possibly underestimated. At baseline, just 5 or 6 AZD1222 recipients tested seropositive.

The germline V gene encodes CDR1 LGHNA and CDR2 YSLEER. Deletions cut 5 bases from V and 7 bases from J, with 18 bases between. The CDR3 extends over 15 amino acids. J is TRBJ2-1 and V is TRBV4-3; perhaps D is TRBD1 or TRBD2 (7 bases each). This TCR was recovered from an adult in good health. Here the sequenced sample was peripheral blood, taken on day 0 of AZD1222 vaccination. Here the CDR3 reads CASSSLQGRDNEQFF. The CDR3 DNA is TGCGCCAGCAGCTCTCTACAGGGGAGGGATAATGAGCAGTTCTTC.